These 3 T cell receptor beta chains share one sample of origin, sequenced in a study of a mutant IDH1 vaccine in newly diagnosed glioma. As to time point: week 35, safety follow-up. It was 300 ug of mutant IDH1 20-mer peptide that made up each vaccine dose, given with topical imiquimod. Sequencing was performed with immunoSEQ multiplex PCR; in TCRdb, only in-frame clones are kept and a portion is missing. The sample records about 58,000 clones, about four fifths being singletons. These receptors are not linked to any known antigen. The sample consisted of PBMCs, taken from a glioma patient whose treatment included an IDH1 peptide vaccine. Every receptor here comes from a man between 35 and 55 years old with glioma.

This clone appeared once. The chain joins TRBV4-2 to TRBJ1-2; TRBD1 might be the D (6 bases). Trimming shortened V by 4 bases and J by 5 bases, and 14 bases separated the two germline ends. This CDR3 has 14 residues. Germline V gene data show CDR1 as LGHNA and CDR2 as YNFKEQ. The CDR3 sequence is CASSLTGFWYGYTF. The CDR3 nucleotides are TGTGCCAGCAGCCTTACAGGGTTTTGGTATGGCTACACCTTC.

In this sample, this clone turned up once. This chain links TRBV6-5 with TRBJ2-5; D is unresolved. Trimming removed 2 bases at V and 0 bases at J, with 10 bases between. The CDR3 sequence is 15 residues long. From germline, CDR1 is MNHEY and CDR2 SVGAGI. The CDR3: CASSYGGRNQETQYF. The CDR3 DNA is TGTGCCAGCAGTTACGGTGGGCGCAACCAAGAGACCCAGTACTTC.

This sequence joins TRBV6-5 and TRBJ1-2, with 8 bases lining up with TRBD1. The CDR3 consists of 14 residues. Germline V gene lookup returns CDR1 MNHEY and CDR2 SVGAGI. V lost 6 bases and J lost 3; bases outside the gene matches: 6. The CDR3 region is CASRAQGAHYGYTF. The CDR3 DNA follows: TGTGCCAGCAGAGCCCAGGGGGCCCACTATGGCTACACCTTC.